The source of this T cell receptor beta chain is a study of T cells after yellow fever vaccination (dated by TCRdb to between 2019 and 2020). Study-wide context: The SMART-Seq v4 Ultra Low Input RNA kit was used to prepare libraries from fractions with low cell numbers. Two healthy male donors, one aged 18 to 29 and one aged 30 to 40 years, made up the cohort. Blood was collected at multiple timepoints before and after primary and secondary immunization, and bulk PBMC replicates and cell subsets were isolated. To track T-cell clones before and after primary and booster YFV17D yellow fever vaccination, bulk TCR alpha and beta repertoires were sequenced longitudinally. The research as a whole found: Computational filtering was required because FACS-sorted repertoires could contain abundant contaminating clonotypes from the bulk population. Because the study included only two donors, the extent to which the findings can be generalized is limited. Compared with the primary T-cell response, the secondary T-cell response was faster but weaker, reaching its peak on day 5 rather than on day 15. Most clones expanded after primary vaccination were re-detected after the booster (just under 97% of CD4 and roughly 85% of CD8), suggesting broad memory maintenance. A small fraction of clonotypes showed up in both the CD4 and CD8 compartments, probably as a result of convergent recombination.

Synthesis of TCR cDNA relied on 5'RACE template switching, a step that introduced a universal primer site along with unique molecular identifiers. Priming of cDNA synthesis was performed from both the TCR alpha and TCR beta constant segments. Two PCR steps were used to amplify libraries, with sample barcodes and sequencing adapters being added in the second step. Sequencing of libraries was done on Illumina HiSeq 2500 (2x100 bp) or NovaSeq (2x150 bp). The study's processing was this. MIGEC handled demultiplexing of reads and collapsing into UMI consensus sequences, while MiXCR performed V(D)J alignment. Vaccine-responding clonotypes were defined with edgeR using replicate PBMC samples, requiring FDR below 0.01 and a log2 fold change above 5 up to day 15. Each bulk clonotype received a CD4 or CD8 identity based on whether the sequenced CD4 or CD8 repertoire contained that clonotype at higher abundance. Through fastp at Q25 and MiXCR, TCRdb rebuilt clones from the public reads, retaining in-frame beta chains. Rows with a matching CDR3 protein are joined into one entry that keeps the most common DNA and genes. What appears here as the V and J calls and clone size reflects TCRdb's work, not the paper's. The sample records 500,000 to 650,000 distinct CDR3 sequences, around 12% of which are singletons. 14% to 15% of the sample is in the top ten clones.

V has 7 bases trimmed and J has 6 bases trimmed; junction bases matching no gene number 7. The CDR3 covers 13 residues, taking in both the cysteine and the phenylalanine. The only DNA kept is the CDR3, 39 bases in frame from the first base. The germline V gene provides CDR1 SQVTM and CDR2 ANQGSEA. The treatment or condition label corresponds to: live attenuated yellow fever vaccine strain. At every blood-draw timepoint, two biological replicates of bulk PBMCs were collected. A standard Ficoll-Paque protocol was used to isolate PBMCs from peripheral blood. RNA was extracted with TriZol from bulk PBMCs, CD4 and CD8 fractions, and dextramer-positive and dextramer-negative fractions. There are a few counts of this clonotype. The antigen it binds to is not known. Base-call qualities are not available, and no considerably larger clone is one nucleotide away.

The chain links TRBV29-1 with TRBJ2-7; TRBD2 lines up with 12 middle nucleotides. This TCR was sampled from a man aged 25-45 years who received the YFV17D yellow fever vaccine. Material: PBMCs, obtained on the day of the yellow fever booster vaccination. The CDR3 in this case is CSAMTSGRSEQYF. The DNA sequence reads TGCAGCGCTATGACTAGCGGGAGATCCGAGCAGTACTTC.